This T cell receptor beta chain was identified during a study of T-cell reconstitution after alpha-beta-depleted transplantation in children. Notes on the study in general: Counts and diversity of T cells one year after transplant came mostly from newly produced T cells.

During its preparation, the TCRbeta library received unique molecular identifiers. TCRdb reprocessed the PCR reads via MiXCR and lists one record per CDR3 protein. Seen here are 440,000 or so distinct CDR3 sequences, about 40% observed once, and the top ten hold approximately 30%. The V end was cut by 8 bases, the J end by 0 bases, with 27 bases between. CDR1 is MNHEY, CDR2 SMNVEV, per germline (reference sequence). The CDR3 sequence is 19 residues long. With respect to this clonotype: Its antigen remains unknown.

The sample in question was PBMCs, obtained before TCRalphabeta/CD19-depleted stem cell transplant. The TCR comes from a girl aged 2 to 10 with aplastic anemia, due to receive a stem cell transplant. This chain links TRBV27 with TRBJ2-3; D may be TRBD1 or TRBD2 (5 bases each). The CDR3 coding sequence is TGTGCCAGCGGGACGACTGATATTCGGATTGTTCCTAGCACAGATACGCAGTATTTT. Amino acid sequence: CASGTTDIRIVPSTDTQYF.